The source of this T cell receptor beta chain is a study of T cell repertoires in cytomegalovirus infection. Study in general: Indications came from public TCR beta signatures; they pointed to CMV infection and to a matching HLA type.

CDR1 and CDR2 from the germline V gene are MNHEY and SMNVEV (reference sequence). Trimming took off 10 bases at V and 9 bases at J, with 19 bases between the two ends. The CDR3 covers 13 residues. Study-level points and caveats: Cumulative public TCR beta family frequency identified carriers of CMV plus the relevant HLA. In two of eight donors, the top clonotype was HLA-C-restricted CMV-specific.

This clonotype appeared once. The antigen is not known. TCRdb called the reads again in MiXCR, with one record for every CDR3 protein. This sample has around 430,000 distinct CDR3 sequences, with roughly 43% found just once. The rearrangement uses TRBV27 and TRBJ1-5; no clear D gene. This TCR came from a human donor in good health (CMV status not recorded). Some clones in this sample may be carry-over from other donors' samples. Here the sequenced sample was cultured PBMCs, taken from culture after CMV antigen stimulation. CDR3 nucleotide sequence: TGTGCCAACACCACCGGGGAGATTGGGCCCCAGCATTTT. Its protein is CANTTGEIGPQHF.